Sequencing of this TCR beta chain was carried out in a study of early T cells in non-severe SARS-CoV-2 infection. In TCRdb, the 5' RACE reads were re-called with MiXCR into one record per CDR3 protein. The sample has tens of thousands of distinct CDR3 sequences; roughly 7% are singletons. CDR1 and CDR2 from the germline V gene are KGHDR and SFDVKD. The CDR3 totals 13 residues. The V and J ends lost 4 bases and 6 bases respectively, with 10 bases between them. This clonotype was observed at least ten times. Sequenced: whole blood. The chain combines TRBV24-1 with TRBJ2-3, with unresolved D. This sequence originates from an adult who was a healthcare worker with PCR-confirmed SARS-CoV-2 infection or an uninfected control (not recorded which). The CDR3 region has the DNA TGTGCCACCAGTGACTCCCCCTTGGATACGCAGTATTTT. Encoded protein: CATSDSPLDTQYF.